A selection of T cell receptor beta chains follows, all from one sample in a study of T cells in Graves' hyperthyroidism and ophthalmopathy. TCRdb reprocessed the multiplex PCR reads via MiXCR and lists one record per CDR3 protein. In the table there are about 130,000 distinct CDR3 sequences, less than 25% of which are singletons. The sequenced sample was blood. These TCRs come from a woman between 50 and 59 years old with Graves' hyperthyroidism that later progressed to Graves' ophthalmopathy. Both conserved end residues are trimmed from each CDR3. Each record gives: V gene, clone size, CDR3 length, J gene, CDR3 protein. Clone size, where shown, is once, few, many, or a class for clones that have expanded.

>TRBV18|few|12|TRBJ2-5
ASSPVGGLETQY
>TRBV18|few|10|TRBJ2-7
ASSRMGDEQY
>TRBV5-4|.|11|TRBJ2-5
ASSPQGGETQY
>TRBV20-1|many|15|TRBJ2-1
SARDPYTAGKGNEQF
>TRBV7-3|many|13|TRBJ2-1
ASSLGSGVRDEQF
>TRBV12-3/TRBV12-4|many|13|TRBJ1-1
ASSPSDVEDTEAF
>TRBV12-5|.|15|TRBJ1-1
ASGLVQGGRGNTEAF
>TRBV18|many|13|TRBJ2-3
ASSRTSTGTDTQY
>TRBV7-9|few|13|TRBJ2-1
ASSSDSFGSNEQF
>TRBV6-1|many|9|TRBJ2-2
ASFGTGELF
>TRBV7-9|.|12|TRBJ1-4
ASTFGTRGEKLF
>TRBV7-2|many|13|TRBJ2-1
ASSLDWTLDYEQF
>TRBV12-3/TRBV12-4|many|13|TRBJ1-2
ASSLLTRGNYGYT
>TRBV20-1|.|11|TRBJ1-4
SASRGLNEKLF
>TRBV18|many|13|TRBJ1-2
ASSPTGTANYGYT
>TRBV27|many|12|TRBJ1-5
ASSLAAAGQPQH
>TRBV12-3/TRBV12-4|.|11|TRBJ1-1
ASSFSGATEAF
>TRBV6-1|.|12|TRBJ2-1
ASSEHAPGTPQF
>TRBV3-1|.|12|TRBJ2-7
ASSPTGGRAEQY
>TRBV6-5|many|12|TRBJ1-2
ASSYSSSGYGYT
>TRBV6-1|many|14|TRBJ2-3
ASNKAGGPSTDTQY
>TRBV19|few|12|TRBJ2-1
ASSMGNSGNEQF
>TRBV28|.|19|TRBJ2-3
ASSPFKTGTGDYRSTDTQY
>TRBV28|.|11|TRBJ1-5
ASRSKPNQPQH
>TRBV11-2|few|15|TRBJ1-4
ASRTGRGGHINEKLF
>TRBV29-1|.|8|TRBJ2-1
SVEVGEQF
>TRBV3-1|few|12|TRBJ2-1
ASSDSGRAHEQF
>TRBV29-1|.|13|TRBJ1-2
SVQPYGTPADGYT
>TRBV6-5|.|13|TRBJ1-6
ASSYSNSNNSPLH